One TCR beta chain is described in this entry. The sample belongs to a study of blood T cells in healthy people across ages. Study in general: With template switching, about one barcoded beta molecule was captured per two T cells.

Through a sample-barcoded 5' primer and a J-beta primer mix, a second PCR was run for roughly 6 to 11 cycles. TCRdb recomputed calls from the 5' RACE reads with MiXCR, one row per CDR3 protein. The sample lists some 670,000 distinct CDR3 sequences; 52% were seen once. Germline CDR1 reads SQVTM; CDR2 reads ANQGSEA. CDR3 size: 11 residues. V was pared by 8 bases and J by 11 bases, with 18 bases between. The sample was blood. V and J are TRBV29-1 and TRBJ2-5, with D perhaps assigned TRBD1 or TRBD2 (5 bases each). The sequence was collected from a woman of 80 years or more in good health. The DNA for the CDR3 is TGCAGCCCCCGCCGGGGCGGTGAGCAGTACTTC. Its translation is CSPRRGGEQYF. Together with reference TRBV29-1 and TRBJ2-5, the CDR3 gives the full variable domain: SAVISQKPSRDICQRGTSLTIQCQVDSQVTMMFWYRQQPGQSLTLIATANQGSEATYESGFVIDKFPISRPNLTFSTLTVSNMSPEDSSIYLCSPRRGGEQYFGPGTRLLVL.